Shown below are 21 T cell receptor beta chains from a single sample sequenced in a study of sequential checkpoint blockade in melanoma. Profiled with immunoSEQ multiplex PCR; TCRdb holds only in-frame clones, not every one. The sample has tens of thousands of clones, less than 85% seen once. Treatment in this sample: randomized to nivolumab then ipilimumab (arm A) or the reverse (arm B). This specimen was CD8+ T cells sorted from blood (inferred from file names), taken from a patient given nivolumab and ipilimumab in sequence. These receptors all stem from a human donor with melanoma.

The chain is built from TRBV5-1 and TRBJ2-3, with a possible D match to TRBD1 (6 bases). The CDR3 runs to 16 residues. Germline CDR1 reads SGHRS; CDR2 reads YFSETQ. V was pared by 1 base and J by 2 bases, with 14 bases between. Here the CDR3 DNA reads TGCGCCAGCAGCTTGCGGGACACCCAAAACACAGATACGCAGTATTTT. Translating it yields CASSLRDTQNTDTQYF. The full variable domain, rest sourced from reference TRBV5-1 and TRBJ2-3, is KAGVTQTPRYLIKTRGQQVTLSCSPISGHRSVSWYQQTPGQGLQFLFEYFSETQRNKGNFPGRFSGRQFSNSRSEMNVSTLELGDSALYLCASSLRDTQNTDTQYFGPGTRLTVL.

This clone has a handful of counts. The chain employs TRBV14 and TRBJ1-1; 8 bases fit TRBD1. Germline CDR1 and CDR2: SGHDN and FVKESK. The CDR3 has 15 amino acids. Losses at the gene ends were 4 bases for V and 0 bases for J; bases not matched to a gene: 4. This CDR3 reads CASSRWTGLNTEAFF. The CDR3 DNA is TGTGCCAGCAGCCGGTGGACAGGGTTGAACACTGAAGCTTTCTTT. Using reference TRBV14 and TRBJ1-1 for the parts outside the CDR3, the full variable domain is EAGVTQFPSHSVIEKGQTVTLRCDPISGHDNLYWYRRVMGKEIKFLLHFVKESKQDESGMPNNRFLAERTGGTYSTLKVQPAELEDSGVYFCASSRWTGLNTEAFFGQGTRLTVV.

The chain uses TRBV19 and TRBJ2-3; 9 bases are a match to TRBD1. V shed 7 bases, J shed 5 bases, and the junction held 7 bases outside the gene matches. Germline CDR1 and CDR2: LNHDA and SQIVND (reference sequence). This CDR3 comprises 14 residues. The CDR3 nucleotides are TGTGCCAGTACCCAAGGACAGGGGAAAGATACGCAGTATTTT. This encodes CASTQGQGKDTQYF. The whole variable domain, remainder taken from reference TRBV19 and TRBJ2-3, is DGGITQSPKYLFRKEGQNVTLSCEQNLNHDAMYWYRQDPGQGLRLIYYSQIVNDFQKGDIAEGYSVSREKKESFPLTVTSAQKNPTAFYLCASTQGQGKDTQYFGPGTRLTVL.

The chain uses TRBV9 and TRBJ2-2; 10 nucleotides agree with TRBD1. The germline CDR1 and CDR2 sequences are SGDLS and YYNGEE. This CDR3 spans 15 amino acids. J gave up 6 bases and V 5 bases, and 7 bases lay outside the gene matches. The CDR3 loop is CASRTTGGNSGELFF. CDR3 nucleotide sequence: TGTGCCAGCAGGACGACAGGGGGCAACTCCGGGGAGCTGTTTTTT. Supplemented by reference TRBV9 and TRBJ2-2, the full variable domain reads DSGVTQTPKHLITATGQRVTLRCSPRSGDLSVYWYQQSLDQGLQFLIQYYNGEERAKGNILERFSAQQFPDLHSELNLSSLELGDSALYFCASRTTGGNSGELFFGEGSRLTVL.

The V and J genes are TRBV27 and TRBJ2-1; no firm D call. The V gene lost 3 bases and the J gene lost 10 bases, with 13 bases spanning the gap. This CDR3 region has 13 residues. In germline, CDR1 is MNHEY, CDR2 SMNVEV (reference sequence). In DNA, the CDR3 is TGTGCCAGCAGTTTTATCGCTGCCGGGGAGCAGTTCTTC. Translating gives CASSFIAAGEQFF.

The chain uses TRBV7-8 and TRBJ2-7, with D tentatively TRBD1 (6 bases). Trimming took off 5 bases at V and 5 bases at J, with 10 bases between the two ends. Germline-derived CDR1 and CDR2 are SGHVS and FQNEAQ. The CDR3 is 12 amino acids. The DNA for the CDR3 is TGTGCCAGCAGCCCAAACAGGGACGAGCAGTACTTC. Residues: CASSPNRDEQYF.

The chain links TRBV19 to TRBJ1-5; D is possibly TRBD1 (5 bases). V lost 5 bases to trimming and J lost 6 bases, with 23 bases between them. Germline V lookup: CDR1 LNHDA, CDR2 SQIVND (reference sequence). The CDR3 spans 17 residues. CDR3 protein: CASSPGLFQGRGQPQHF. The CDR3 DNA reads as TGTGCCAGTAGTCCCGGCCTTTTCCAGGGCCGAGGTCAGCCCCAGCATTTT.

The chain couples TRBV9 to TRBJ2-1, with 7 bases aligning to TRBD2. V lost 7 bases and J lost 7; bases outside the gene matches: 5. Germline V gives CDR1 SGDLS, CDR2 YYNGEE. CDR3 length: 12 residues. The CDR3 is CASGRAGNEQFF. The CDR3 region has the DNA TGTGCCAGCGGGAGGGCCGGGAATGAGCAGTTCTTC.

The gene calls are TRBV2 and TRBJ1-1, with a possible D match to TRBD1 (5 bases). V dropped 3 bases and J dropped 7 bases, with 15 bases sitting between them. The CDR3 is 14 residues long. Germline CDR1 and CDR2: SNHLY and FYNNEI. CDR3 nucleotide sequence: TGTGCCAGCAGTGATGAGGGGCGGGGGTATGAAGCTTTCTTT. It yields the protein CASSDEGRGYEAFF.

This clone was detected only once. V is TRBV7-8 and J is TRBJ1-1; TRBD1 is a possible D gene (5 bases). Trimming pared 4 bases from V and 7 bases from J, leaving 10 bases between. The CDR3 runs 12 residues. Germline-derived CDR1 and CDR2 are SGHVS and FQNEAQ. The chain's CDR3 is CASSSQRGEAFF. CDR3 sequence (DNA): TGTGCCAGCAGCTCCCAAAGGGGTGAAGCTTTCTTT.

The chain recombines TRBV7-8 with TRBJ2-7, with 8 bases identical to TRBD1. The CDR3 contains 15 residues. The germline V gene has CDR1 SGHVS and CDR2 FQNEAQ. The V segment lost 2 bases and the J segment 4 bases; nucleotides outside the gene matches: 7. The DNA for the CDR3 is TGTGCCAGCAGCTTACGTGGGGACAGGACATACGAGCAGTACTTC. Protein sequence: CASSLRGDRTYEQYF.

The CDR3 coding sequence is TGCGCCAGCACCGAATGGACAGGACGAAGGGCTTTCTTT. This sequence encodes CASTEWTGRRAFF. This chain uses TRBV5-1 with TRBJ1-1; TRBD1 matches 7 bases. J was trimmed by 11 bases and V by 6 bases; bases with no gene match: 13. Germline V gene data show CDR1 as SGHRS and CDR2 as YFSETQ. This CDR3 is built from 13 residues.

As regards this clone: At the DNA level, this CDR3 is encoded by other sequences in the same sample as well. V usage is TRBV5-1 and J usage is TRBJ1-5; D might be TRBD1 (6 bases). Trimming removed 0 bases at V and 2 bases at J, with 6 bases between. Per the germline V gene, CDR1 is SGHRS and CDR2 is YFSETQ. This CDR3 spans 14 amino acids. The CDR3 DNA reads as TGCGCCAGCAGCTTGGAGGGGGGCAATCAGCCCCAGCATTTT. It yields the protein CASSLEGGNQPQHF.

The table lists this clone with a few counts. The genes are TRBV2 and TRBJ1-4; 7 positions match TRBD1. Unmatched junction bases numbered 8, after V lost 6 bases and J lost 4 bases. Germline assignment: CDR1 SNHLY and CDR2 FYNNEI. The CDR3 has 15 amino acids. The DNA for the CDR3 is TGTGCCAGCAGCCCCTCGGGACAGCTTAATGAAAAACTGTTTTTT. Residues: CASSPSGQLNEKLFF. Full variable domain (outside the CDR3, taken from reference TRBV2 and TRBJ1-4): EPEVTQTPSHQVTQMGQEVILRCVPISNHLYFYWYRQILGQKVEFLVSFYNNEISEKSEIFDDQFSVERPDGSNFTLKIRSTKLEDSAMYFCASSPSGQLNEKLFFGSGTQLSVL.

This clone has only one observation. The V gene is TRBV5-6, the J gene TRBJ2-7, with TRBD1 identical over 9 bases. Unmatched junction bases numbered 2, after V lost 1 base and J lost 0 bases. The CDR3 covers 15 residues. Per germline, CDR1 SGHDT and CDR2 YYEEEE. The CDR3 sequence is CASSLLTGGSYEQYF. The DNA of the CDR3 is TGTGCCAGCAGCTTGCTGACAGGGGGCTCCTACGAGCAGTACTTC.

This clone was seen a few times. One junction end does not reproduce the germline sequence, and a read error may be involved. V usage is TRBV19 and J usage is TRBJ1-1; no reliable D call. The CDR3 has 11 residues. The germline V gene encodes CDR1 LNHDA and CDR2 SQIVND (reference sequence). The chain's CDR3 is CASSVKGLSSF. Here the CDR3 DNA reads TGTGCCAGTAGTGTTAAAGGACTATCCTCCTTT.

The CDR3 region is CASSLGQGLEQYF. Written as DNA, the CDR3 is TGTGCCAGCAGTTTAGGCCAGGGGCTCGAGCAGTACTTC. The chain couples TRBV28 to TRBJ2-7; weak D call: TRBD1 (6 bases). The CDR3 is made up of 13 amino acids. Trimming removed 2 bases at V and 6 bases at J, with 11 bases between. The germline V gene has CDR1 MDHEN and CDR2 SYDVKM. Based on the CDR3 plus reference TRBV28 and TRBJ2-7, the full variable domain is DVKVTQSSRYLVKRTGEKVFLECVQDMDHENMFWYRQDPGLGLRLIYFSYDVKMKEKGDIPEGYSVSREKKERFSLILESASTNQTSMYLCASSLGQGLEQYFGPGTRLTVT.

J is TRBJ1-5 and V is TRBV27; D is possibly TRBD1 (6 bases). The CDR3 is made up of 17 amino acids. Trimming cost V 2 bases and J 1 base, with 15 bases left between them. CDR1 and CDR2 from the germline V gene are MNHEY and SMNVEV (reference sequence). CDR3 residues: CASSLLFDRSSNQPQHF. CDR3 DNA: TGTGCCAGCAGTTTACTTTTTGACAGGTCGAGCAATCAGCCCCAGCATTTT.

V gene TRBV6-6 combines with J gene TRBJ2-7, with 8 bases matching TRBD2. This CDR3 has 13 amino acids. After removal of 10 bases from V and 5 bases from J, the junction contained 10 bases not matched to a gene. From germline, CDR1 is MNHNY and CDR2 SVGAGI (reference sequence). As DNA, the CDR3 is TGTGCCACTTTCGGCGGGGGGTCCCACGAGCAGTACTTC. Its translation is CATFGGGSHEQYF.

The J gene is TRBJ2-5, the V gene TRBV4-1, with TRBD1 identical over 8 bases. CDR3 length: 16 residues. Germline loops: CDR1 MGHRA, CDR2 YSYEKL. V gave up 2 bases and J gave up 11 bases; unmatched junction bases: 16. This chain's CDR3 is CASSQIIQGEYPQQYF. For the CDR3, the DNA is TGCGCCAGCAGCCAAATTATACAGGGGGAATACCCTCAGCAGTACTTC.

The J gene is TRBJ2-7, the V gene TRBV29-1; 8 nucleotides align to TRBD1. This CDR3 is built from 13 residues. V shed 6 bases, J shed 1 base, and the junction held 5 bases outside the gene matches. The germline gives CDR1 SQVTM, CDR2 ANQGSEA. DNA for the CDR3: TGCAGCGTAGAGGGACAGGAGTCCTACGAGCAGTACTTC. Translation: CSVEGQESYEQYF.